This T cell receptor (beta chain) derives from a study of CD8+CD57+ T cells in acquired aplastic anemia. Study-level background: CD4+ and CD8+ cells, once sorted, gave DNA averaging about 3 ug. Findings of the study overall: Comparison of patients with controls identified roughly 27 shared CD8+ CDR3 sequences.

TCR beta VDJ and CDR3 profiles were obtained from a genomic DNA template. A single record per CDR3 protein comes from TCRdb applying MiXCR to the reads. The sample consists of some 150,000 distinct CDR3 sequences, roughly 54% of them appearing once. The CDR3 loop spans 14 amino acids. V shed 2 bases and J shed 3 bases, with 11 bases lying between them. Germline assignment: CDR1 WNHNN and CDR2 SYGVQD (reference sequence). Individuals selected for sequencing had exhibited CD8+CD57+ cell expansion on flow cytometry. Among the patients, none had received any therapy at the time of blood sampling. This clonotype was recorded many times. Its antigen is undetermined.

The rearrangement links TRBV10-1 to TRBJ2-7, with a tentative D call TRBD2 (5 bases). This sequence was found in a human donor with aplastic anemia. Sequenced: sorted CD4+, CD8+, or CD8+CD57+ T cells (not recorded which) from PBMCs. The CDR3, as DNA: TGCGCCAGCAGTGAGGGTGGTGGAGGCTACGAGCAGTACTTC. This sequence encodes CASSEGGGGYEQYF.